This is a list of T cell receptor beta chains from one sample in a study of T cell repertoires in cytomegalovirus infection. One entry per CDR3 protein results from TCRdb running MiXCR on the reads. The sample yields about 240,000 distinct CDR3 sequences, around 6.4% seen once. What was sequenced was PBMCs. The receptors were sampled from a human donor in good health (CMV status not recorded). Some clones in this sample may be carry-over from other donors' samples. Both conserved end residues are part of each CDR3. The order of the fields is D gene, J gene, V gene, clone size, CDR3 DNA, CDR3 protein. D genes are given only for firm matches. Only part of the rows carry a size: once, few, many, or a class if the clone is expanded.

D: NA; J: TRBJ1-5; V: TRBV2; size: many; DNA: TGTGCCAGCAGGGCAGGGCTGGGACAGCCCCAGCATTTT; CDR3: CASRAGLGQPQHF
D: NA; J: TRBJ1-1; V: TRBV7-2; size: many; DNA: TGTGCCAGCAGCCCCCCGACAGGCAGGAACACTGAAGCTTTCTTT; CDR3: CASSPPTGRNTEAFF
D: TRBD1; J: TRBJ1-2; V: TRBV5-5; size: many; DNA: TGTGCCAGCAGCCCCTCCCCGGACAGGCCCCAGGCGGGTGGCTACACCTTC; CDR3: CASSPSPDRPQAGGYTF
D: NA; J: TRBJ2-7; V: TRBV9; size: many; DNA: TGTGCCAGCAGCCCCCTCGTGGATGGGGACTACGAGCAGTACTTC; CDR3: CASSPLVDGDYEQYF
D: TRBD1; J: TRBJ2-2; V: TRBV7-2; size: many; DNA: TGTGCCAGCAGCCCCCAGACAGGGACCGGGGAGCTGTTTTTT; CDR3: CASSPQTGTGELFF
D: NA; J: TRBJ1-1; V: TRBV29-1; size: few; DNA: TGCAGCGTTGGTGGGGGCATGAACACTGAAGCTTTCTTT; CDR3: CSVGGGMNTEAFF
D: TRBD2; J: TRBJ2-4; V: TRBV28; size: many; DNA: TGTGCCAGCAGTCCCCCCGGGACTAGCGGGGGGGCTGGGGCCAAAAACATTCAGTACTTC; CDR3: CASSPPGTSGGAGAKNIQYF
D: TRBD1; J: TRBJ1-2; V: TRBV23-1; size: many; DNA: TGCGCCAGCAGTCAAAATCGAGACAGGGAGAATGCTAACTATGGCTACACCTTC; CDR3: CASSQNRDRENANYGYTF
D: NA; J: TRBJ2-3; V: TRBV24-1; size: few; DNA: TGTGCCACCAGTGAAAGGGGAGTTGCAGATACGCAGTATTTT; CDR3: CATSERGVADTQYF
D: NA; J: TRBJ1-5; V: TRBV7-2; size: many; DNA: TGTGCCAGCAGCCGGACGAATCAGCCCCAGCATTTT; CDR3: CASSRTNQPQHF
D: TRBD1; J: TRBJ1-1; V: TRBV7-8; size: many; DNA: TGTGCCAGCAGCTTAACCGGTCCCGGGACAGGGGCCGCTGAAGCTTTCTTT; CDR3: CASSLTGPGTGAAEAFF
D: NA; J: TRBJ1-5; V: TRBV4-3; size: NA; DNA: TGCGCCAGCAGCCAAGAAGGGGAACAGCCCCAGCATTTT; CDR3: CASSQEGEQPQHF
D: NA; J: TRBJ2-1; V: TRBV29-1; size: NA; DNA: TGCAGCGTTGATAGGGGCAATGAGCAGTTCTTC; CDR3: CSVDRGNEQFF
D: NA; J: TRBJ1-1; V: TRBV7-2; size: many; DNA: TGTGCCAGCAGCTTAGTGCTGGGGATGATGAACACTGAAGCTTTCTTT; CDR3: CASSLVLGMMNTEAFF
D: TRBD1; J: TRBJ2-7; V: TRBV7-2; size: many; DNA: TGTGCCAGCAGCTTAGGGACAGGAACGACCTACGAGCAGTACTTC; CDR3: CASSLGTGTTYEQYF
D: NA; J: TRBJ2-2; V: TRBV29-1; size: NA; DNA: TGCAGCGTTGTAGGGTACCCCGGGGAGCTGTTTTTT; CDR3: CSVVGYPGELFF
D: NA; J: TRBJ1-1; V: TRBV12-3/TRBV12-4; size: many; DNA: TGTGCCAGCAGTTTGGGGGAACGCACTGAAGCTTTCTTT; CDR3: CASSLGERTEAFF
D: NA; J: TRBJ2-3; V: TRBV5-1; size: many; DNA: TGCGCCAGCAGCCTCCTATTAACAGATACGCAGTATTTT; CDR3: CASSLLLTDTQYF
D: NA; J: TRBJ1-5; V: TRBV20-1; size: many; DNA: TGCAGTGCTAGTTTGGGGAGTCAGCCCCAGCATTTT; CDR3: CSASLGSQPQHF
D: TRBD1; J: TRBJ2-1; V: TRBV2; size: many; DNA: TGTGCCAGCAGTGCAGACGGACAGGGGCCCTACAATGAGCAGTTCTTC; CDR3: CASSADGQGPYNEQFF
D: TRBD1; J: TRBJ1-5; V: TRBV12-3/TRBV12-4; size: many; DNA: TGTGCCAGCAGTTTAGGCGGGACAGGGACTGGGCAGCCCCAGCATTTT; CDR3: CASSLGGTGTGQPQHF
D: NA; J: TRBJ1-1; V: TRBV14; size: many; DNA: TGTGCCAGCAGCCTCACCGACAGGGAAGCTTTCTTT; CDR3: CASSLTDREAFF
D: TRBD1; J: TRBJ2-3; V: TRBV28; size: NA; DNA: TGTGCCAGCAGTTTACGCGGACAGGGGGATACGCAGTATTTT; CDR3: CASSLRGQGDTQYF
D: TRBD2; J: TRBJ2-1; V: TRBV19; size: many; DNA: TGTGCCAGTAGTCCTAGGGGGGTAGCGGGGACCTACAATGAGCAGTTCTTC; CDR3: CASSPRGVAGTYNEQFF
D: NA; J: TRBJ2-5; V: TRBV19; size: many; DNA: TGTGCCAGTAGGGGCACGGAGACCCAGTACTTC; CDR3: CASRGTETQYF
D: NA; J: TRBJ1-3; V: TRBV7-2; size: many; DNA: TGTGCCAGCAGCCCCGACAGGCGACTTCGAGCGGGAGGAAACACCATATATTTT; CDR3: CASSPDRRLRAGGNTIYF
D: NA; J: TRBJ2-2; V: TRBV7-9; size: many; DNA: TGTGCCAGCAGCTTAGGGATGACCGGGACCGGGGAGCTGTTTTTT; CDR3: CASSLGMTGTGELFF
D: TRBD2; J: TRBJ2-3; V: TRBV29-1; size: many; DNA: TGCAGCGTTCTCGGCGGGACTAGAGCCTCCACAGATACGCAGTATTTT; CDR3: CSVLGGTRASTDTQYF
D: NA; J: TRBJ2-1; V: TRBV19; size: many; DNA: TGTGCCAGTAGTATAGACCTCTCTGGCCGGGGGGCTTCCTTCTCCTACAATGAGCAGTTCTTC; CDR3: CASSIDLSGRGASFSYNEQFF
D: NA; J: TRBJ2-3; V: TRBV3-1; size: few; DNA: TGTGCCAGCAGCCAAGGTGGGGGCGCGAGCACAGATACGCAGTATTTT; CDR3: CASSQGGGASTDTQYF
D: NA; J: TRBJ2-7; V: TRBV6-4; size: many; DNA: TGTGCCAGCAGTGACAGGAGGAGCTCGACGCTCTCCTACGAGCAGTACTTC; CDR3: CASSDRRSSTLSYEQYF
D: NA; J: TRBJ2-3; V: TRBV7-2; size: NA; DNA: TGTGCCAGCAGCGCTCTTTCCTCTTACACAGATACGCAGTATTTT; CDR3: CASSALSSYTDTQYF
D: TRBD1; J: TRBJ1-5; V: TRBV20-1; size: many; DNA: TGCAGTGCTAGTTCCTCGACAGGGCGAAATCAGCCCCAGCATTTT; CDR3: CSASSSTGRNQPQHF
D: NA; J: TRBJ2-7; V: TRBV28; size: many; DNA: TGTGCCAGCAGTTTGAAGGGGGGGGACTACGAGCAGTACTTC; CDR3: CASSLKGGDYEQYF
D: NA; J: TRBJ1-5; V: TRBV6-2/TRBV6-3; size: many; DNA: TGTGCCAGCAGCCGAGAAGGGGTGGGCAATCAGCCCCAGCATTTT; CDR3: CASSREGVGNQPQHF
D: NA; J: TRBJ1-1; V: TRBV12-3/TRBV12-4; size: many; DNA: TGTGCCAGCAGTTTAGTCCAGAAACCGAACACTGAAGCTTTCTTT; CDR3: CASSLVQKPNTEAFF
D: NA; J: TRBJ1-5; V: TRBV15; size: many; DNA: TGTGCCACCAGCAGAGCTCCTCCACGGGGGGATCAGCCCCAGCATTTT; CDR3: CATSRAPPRGDQPQHF
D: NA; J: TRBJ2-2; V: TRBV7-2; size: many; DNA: TGTGCCAGCAGCTCTCTCGGACTAGGGGGAACCGGGGAGCTGTTTTTT; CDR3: CASSSLGLGGTGELFF
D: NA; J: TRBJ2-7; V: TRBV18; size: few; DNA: TGTGCCAGCTCACCACCGGCGCGCGCCGGGGACGAGCAGTACTTC; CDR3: CASSPPARAGDEQYF
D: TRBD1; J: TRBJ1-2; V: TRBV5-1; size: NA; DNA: TGCGCCAGCAGCTTGGCCGTCGGACAGGGGGCCGGCTATGGCTACACCTTC; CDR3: CASSLAVGQGAGYGYTF
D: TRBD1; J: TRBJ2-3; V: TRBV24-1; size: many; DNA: TGTGCCACCAGTGATTTGGCCAACCGGGACAGGGTGCGTGGCACAGATACGCAGTATTTT; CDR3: CATSDLANRDRVRGTDTQYF
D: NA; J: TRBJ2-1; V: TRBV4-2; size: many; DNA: TGTGCCAGCAGCCAAGTATTATTAACTGAAGAGTTCTTC; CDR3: CASSQVLLTEEFF
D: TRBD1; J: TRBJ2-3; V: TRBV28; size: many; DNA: TGTGCCAGTGGGTCGACAGGGCAACTCTTCACAGATACGCAGTATTTT; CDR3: CASGSTGQLFTDTQYF
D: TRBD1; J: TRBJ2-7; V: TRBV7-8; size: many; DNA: TGTGCCAGCAGCTCCGTACAGGGGCGCCTCCTCTACGAGCAGTACTTC; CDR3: CASSSVQGRLLYEQYF
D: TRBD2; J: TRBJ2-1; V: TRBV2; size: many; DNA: TGTGCCAGCAGTGAAGGACTAGCGGGGGTCAATGAGCAGTTCTTC; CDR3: CASSEGLAGVNEQFF
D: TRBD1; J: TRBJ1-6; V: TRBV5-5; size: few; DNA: TGTGCCAGCTGTAAACAGGGGGTCGGGGATTCACCCCTCCACTTT; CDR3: CASCKQGVGDSPLHF
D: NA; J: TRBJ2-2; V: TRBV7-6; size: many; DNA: TGTGCCAGCAGCCTCCAGGGATCCACCGGGGAGCTGTTTTTT; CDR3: CASSLQGSTGELFF
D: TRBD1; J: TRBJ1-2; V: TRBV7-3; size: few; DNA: TGTGCCAGGACAGGACAGGGATATGGCTACACCTTC; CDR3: CARTGQGYGYTF
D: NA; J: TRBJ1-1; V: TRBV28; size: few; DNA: TGTGCCAGCATCCTAAGGCAGGGACAAGGGCTTGGCACTGAAGCTTTCTTT; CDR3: CASILRQGQGLGTEAFF
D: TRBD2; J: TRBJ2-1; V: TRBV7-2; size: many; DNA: TGTGCCAGCAGCGCCCCGGGACTAGCGGGGGCCCCTTACAATGAGCAGTTCTTC; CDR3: CASSAPGLAGAPYNEQFF
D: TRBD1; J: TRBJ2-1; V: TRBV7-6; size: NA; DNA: TGTGCCAGCAGCTTAGGGACTGGACAGGGCATGAATGAGCAGTTCTTC; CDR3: CASSLGTGQGMNEQFF
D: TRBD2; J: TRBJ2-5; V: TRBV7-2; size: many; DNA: TGTGCCACCCAGCGGGGGCTCCCGGCGGGGTATAGTGAGACCCAGTACTTC; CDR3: CATQRGLPAGYSETQYF
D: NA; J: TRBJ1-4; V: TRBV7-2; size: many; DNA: TGTGCCAGCAGCTTAGGGGTGGCGGGAGCTAATGAAAAACTGTTTTTT; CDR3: CASSLGVAGANEKLFF
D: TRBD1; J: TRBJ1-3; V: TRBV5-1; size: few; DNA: TGCGCCAGCAGCGTCCTGGACAGGGACTCGTCTGGAAACACCATATATTTT; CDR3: CASSVLDRDSSGNTIYF
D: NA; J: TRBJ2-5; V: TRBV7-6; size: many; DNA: TGTGCCAGCAGCTTAGTTGGGGGGGCTTTAACAGAGACCCAGTACTTC; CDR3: CASSLVGGALTETQYF
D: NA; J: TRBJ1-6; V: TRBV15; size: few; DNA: TGTGCCACCAGCAAACGGAATTCACCCCTCCACTTT; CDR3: CATSKRNSPLHF
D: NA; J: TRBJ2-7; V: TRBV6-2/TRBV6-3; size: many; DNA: TGTGCCAGCAGTTACGTAAGGGGATCATACGAGCAGTACTTC; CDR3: CASSYVRGSYEQYF
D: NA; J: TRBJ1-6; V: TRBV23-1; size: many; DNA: TGCGCCAGCAGAAGATATAATTCACCCCTCCACTTT; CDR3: CASRRYNSPLHF